A selection of T cell receptor beta chains follows, all from one sample in a study of T cell responses to AZD1222 COVID-19 vaccine. Assay: immunoSEQ multiplex PCR; the TCRdb copy retains only in-frame clones and omits some. The sample includes some 62,000 clones, 76% of them seen just once. The starting material was peripheral blood, obtained on day 0 of AZD1222 vaccination. The receptors here all came from an adult in good health. CDR3s include the opening cysteine and the closing phenylalanine or tryptophan. The D gene is left open where the match is weak. Size is stated for part of the rows, as once, few or many counts, or as a class when the clone is expanded.

>NA|TRBJ2-3|TRBV7-9|NA
TGTGCCAGCAGCTTTTATCTGGATACGCAGTATTTT
CASSFYLDTQYF
>once|TRBJ2-1|TRBV6-1|NA
TGTGCCAGCAGTGAGGCAGGGGTGTATGAGCAGTTCTTC
CASSEAGVYEQFF
>NA|TRBJ2-5|TRBV3-1/TRBV3-2|TRBD2
TGTGCCAGCGCGGGGGAAGGAGAGACCCAGTACTTC
CASAGEGETQYF
>NA|TRBJ1-2|TRBV7-9|TRBD1
TGTGCCAGCAGCTCCTCAGGGGGGATTGGCCATGGCTACACCTTC
CASSSSGGIGHGYTF
>NA|TRBJ2-3|TRBV6-2/TRBV6-3|TRBD2
TGTGCCAGCAGCTCTAGTAGACTAGCGGGCACAGATACGCAGTATTTT
CASSSSRLAGTDTQYF
>NA|TRBJ1-1|TRBV10-3|NA
TGTGCCGGCCACAGGGACTTGGGCACTGAAGCTTTCTTT
CAGHRDLGTEAFF
>few|TRBJ2-7|TRBV7-2|NA
TGTGCCAGCAGCTCTACCGCCTACGAGCAGTACTTC
CASSSTAYEQYF
>once|TRBJ2-1|TRBV4-2|NA
TGTGCCAGCAGCCAAGAGGATAGCGGGGACAGCTCCTACAATGAGCAGTTCTTC
CASSQEDSGDSSYNEQFF
>NA|TRBJ2-5|TRBV7-8|TRBD1
TGTGCCAGCAGCTCTCGGACAGGGGAAGAGACCCAGTACTTC
CASSSRTGEETQYF
>few|TRBJ2-2|TRBV5-6|NA
TGTGCCAGCAGCTTCGAGGGCAGCTATTACACCGGGGAGCTGTTTTTT
CASSFEGSYYTGELFF
>few|TRBJ2-7|TRBV18|TRBD1
TGTGCCAGCTCACCACCGGACAGGGCCCCCTACGAGCAGTACTTC
CASSPPDRAPYEQYF
>NA|TRBJ2-1|TRBV11-2|NA
TGTGCCAGCAGCTTAGTGGGGGGGGCCGAGAGTGAGCAGTTCTTC
CASSLVGGAESEQFF
>NA|TRBJ2-1|TRBV11-3|TRBD2
TGTGCCAGCAGCAGAGCGGGGGGCAGCCTTGGGGATGAGCAGTTCTTC
CASSRAGGSLGDEQFF
>NA|TRBJ2-1|TRBV7-9|TRBD2
TGTGCCAGCAGCGACGGGACTAGCGGGGGGGCAGATGAGCAGTTCTTC
CASSDGTSGGADEQFF
>NA|TRBJ2-3|TRBV10-2|TRBD1
TGCGCCAGCAGGGTGGACAGGATACTCACAGATACGCAGTATTTT
CASRVDRILTDTQYF
>NA|TRBJ2-5|TRBV7-9|NA
TGTGCCAGCAGCTTAGATCCTAGACAAGAGACCCAGTACTTC
CASSLDPRQETQYF
>NA|TRBJ2-1|TRBV11-1|NA
TGTGCCAGCAGCTTAGTAGAGGGGCGCTCCTACAATGAGCAGTTCTTC
CASSLVEGRSYNEQFF
>NA|TRBJ2-5|TRBV28|TRBD1
TGTGCCAGCAGTTCTTCCAGGGGGTTGGTACGTTTAGAGACCCAGTACTTC
CASSSSRGLVRLETQYF
>NA|TRBJ1-5|TRBV16|NA
TGTGCCAGCAGCCTGGGACAAAATCAGCCCCAGCATTTT
CASSLGQNQPQHF
>NA|TRBJ2-7|TRBV11-2|TRBD1
TGTGCCAGCAGCCTTTCGGGACAGTTCTACGAGCAGTACTTC
CASSLSGQFYEQYF
>NA|TRBJ2-7|TRBV5-5|NA
TGTGCCAGCAGCCTGGGGGCAGGGAGCGAGCAGTACTTC
CASSLGAGSEQYF
>NA|TRBJ2-3|TRBV5-4|NA
TGTGCCAGCAGCCGGCCCACCACAGATACGCAGTATTTT
CASSRPTTDTQYF
>NA|TRBJ2-5|TRBV5-1|NA
TGCGCCATCGGCCCGGGGCCCGCGGAGACCCAGTACTTC
CAIGPGPAETQYF
>NA|TRBJ1-3|TRBV30|NA
TGTGCCTGGAGGACCGGGACTCAGCCTGGAAACACCATATATTTT
CAWRTGTQPGNTIYF
>few|TRBJ2-3|TRBV6-2/TRBV6-3|TRBD2
TGTGCCAGCAGTTTCCTTAGCGGGGGGAGGACAGATACGCAGTATTTT
CASSFLSGGRTDTQYF
>NA|TRBJ1-3|TRBV6-2/TRBV6-3|NA
TGTGCCAGCAGTTACACCCTTTCGACTTTAGGAACCTCTGGAAACACCATATATTTT
CASSYTLSTLGTSGNTIYF
>NA|TRBJ2-7|TRBV4-3|NA
TGCGCCAGCAGCCAAGGGAGGGGCAGGCTCGCCTACGAGCAGTACTTC
CASSQGRGRLAYEQYF